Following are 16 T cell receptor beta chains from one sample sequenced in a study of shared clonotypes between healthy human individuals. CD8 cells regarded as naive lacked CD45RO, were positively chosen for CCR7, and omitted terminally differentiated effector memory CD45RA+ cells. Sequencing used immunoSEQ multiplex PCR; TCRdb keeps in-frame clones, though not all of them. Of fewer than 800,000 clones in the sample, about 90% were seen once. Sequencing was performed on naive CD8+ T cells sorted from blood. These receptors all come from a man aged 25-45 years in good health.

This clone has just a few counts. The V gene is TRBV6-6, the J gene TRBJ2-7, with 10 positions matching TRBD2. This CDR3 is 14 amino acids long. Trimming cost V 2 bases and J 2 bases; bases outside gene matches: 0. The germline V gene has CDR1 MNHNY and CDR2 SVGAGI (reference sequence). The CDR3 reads CASSYGTSAYEQYF. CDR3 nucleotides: TGTGCCAGCAGTTACGGGACTAGCGCCTACGAGCAGTACTTC.

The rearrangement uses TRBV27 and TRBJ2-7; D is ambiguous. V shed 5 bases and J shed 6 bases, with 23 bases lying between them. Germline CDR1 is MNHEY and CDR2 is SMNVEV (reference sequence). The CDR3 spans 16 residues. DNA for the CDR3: TGTGCCAGCAGTCCCATCCTTACCGGGTACCCCCCCGAGCAGTACTTC. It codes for CASSPILTGYPPEQYF.

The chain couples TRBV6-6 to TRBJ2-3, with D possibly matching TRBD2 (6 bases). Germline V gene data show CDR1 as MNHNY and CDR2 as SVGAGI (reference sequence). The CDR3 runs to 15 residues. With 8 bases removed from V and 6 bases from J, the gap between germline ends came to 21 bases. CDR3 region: CASRSIWGGMDTQYF. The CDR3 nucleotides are TGTGCCAGCCGTTCCATCTGGGGCGGGATGGATACGCAGTATTTT.

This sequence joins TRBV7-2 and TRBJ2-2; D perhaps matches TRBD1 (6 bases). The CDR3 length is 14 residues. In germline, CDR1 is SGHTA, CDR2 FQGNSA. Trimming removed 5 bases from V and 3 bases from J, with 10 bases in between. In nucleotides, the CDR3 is TGTGCCAGCAGCGGGGGACATTACACCGGGGAGCTGTTTTTT. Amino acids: CASSGGHYTGELFF.

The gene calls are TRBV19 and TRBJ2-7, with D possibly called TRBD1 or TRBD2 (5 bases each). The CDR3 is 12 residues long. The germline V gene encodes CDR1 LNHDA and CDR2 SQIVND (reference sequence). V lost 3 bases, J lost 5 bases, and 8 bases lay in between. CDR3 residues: CASSMRGNEQYF. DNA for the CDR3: TGTGCCAGTAGTATGAGGGGTAACGAGCAGTACTTC.

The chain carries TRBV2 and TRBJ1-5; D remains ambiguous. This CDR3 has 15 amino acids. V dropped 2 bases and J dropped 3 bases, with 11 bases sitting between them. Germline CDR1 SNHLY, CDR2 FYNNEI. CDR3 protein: CASSEWRGNNQPQHF. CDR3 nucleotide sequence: TGTGCCAGCAGTGAATGGAGAGGGAACAATCAGCCCCAGCATTTT.

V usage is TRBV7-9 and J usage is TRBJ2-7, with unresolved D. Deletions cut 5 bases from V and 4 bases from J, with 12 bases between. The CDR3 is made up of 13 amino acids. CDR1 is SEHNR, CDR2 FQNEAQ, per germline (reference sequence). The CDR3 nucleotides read TGTGCCAGCAGCCTTGAGTACGCGTACGAGCAGTACTTC. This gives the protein CASSLEYAYEQYF.

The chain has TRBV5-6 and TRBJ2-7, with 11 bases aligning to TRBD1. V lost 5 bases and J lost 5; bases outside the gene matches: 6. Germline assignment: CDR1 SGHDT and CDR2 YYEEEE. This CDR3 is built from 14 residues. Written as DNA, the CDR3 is TGTGCCAGCAGTTGGACAGGGGGCTTTCACGAGCAGTACTTC. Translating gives CASSWTGGFHEQYF.

As DNA, the CDR3 is TGTGCCAGCAGCTCGAACCCCGGGACCACTGGGACCTACAATGAGCAGTTCTTC. This translates into CASSSNPGTTGTYNEQFF. This chain joins TRBV7-9 and TRBJ2-1, with D perhaps being TRBD1 or TRBD2 (5 bases each). Germline CDR1 SEHNR, CDR2 FQNEAQ (reference sequence). V was trimmed by 4 bases and J by 2 bases, leaving 21 bases between them. The CDR3 has 18 residues.

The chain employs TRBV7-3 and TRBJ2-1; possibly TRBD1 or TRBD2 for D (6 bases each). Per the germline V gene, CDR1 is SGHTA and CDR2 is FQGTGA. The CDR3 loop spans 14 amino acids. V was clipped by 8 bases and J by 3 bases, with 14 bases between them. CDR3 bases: TGTGCCAGCGGGGGGCCCTTATACTACAATGAGCAGTTCTTC. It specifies CASGGPLYYNEQFF.

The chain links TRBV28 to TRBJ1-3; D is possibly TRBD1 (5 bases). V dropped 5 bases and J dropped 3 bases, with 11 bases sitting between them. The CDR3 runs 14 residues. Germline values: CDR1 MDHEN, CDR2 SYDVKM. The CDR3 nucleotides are TGTGCCAGCAGTCCTCGACAGTTTGGAAACACCATATATTTT. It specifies CASSPRQFGNTIYF.

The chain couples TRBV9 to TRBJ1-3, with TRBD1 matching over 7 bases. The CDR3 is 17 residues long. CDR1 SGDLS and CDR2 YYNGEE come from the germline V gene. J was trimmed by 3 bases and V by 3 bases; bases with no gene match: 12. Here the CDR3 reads CASSDSPKQGSGNTIYF. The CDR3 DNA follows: TGTGCCAGCAGCGATTCACCGAAACAGGGGAGTGGAAACACCATATATTTT.

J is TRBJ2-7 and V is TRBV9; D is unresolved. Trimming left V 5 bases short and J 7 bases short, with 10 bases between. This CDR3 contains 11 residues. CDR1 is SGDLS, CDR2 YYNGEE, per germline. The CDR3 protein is CASSTGPEQYF. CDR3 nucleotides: TGTGCCAGCAGTACGGGCCCGGAGCAGTACTTC. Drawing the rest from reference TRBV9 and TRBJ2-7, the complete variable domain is DSGVTQTPKHLITATGQRVTLRCSPRSGDLSVYWYQQSLDQGLQFLIQYYNGEERAKGNILERFSAQQFPDLHSELNLSSLELGDSALYFCASSTGPEQYFGPGTRLTVT.

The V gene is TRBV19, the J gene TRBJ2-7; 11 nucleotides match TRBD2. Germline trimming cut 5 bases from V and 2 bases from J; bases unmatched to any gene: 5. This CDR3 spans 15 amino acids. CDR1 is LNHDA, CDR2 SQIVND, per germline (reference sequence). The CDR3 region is CASSPGLAGTYEQYF. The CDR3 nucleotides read TGTGCCAGTAGTCCAGGACTAGCGGGTACCTACGAGCAGTACTTC.

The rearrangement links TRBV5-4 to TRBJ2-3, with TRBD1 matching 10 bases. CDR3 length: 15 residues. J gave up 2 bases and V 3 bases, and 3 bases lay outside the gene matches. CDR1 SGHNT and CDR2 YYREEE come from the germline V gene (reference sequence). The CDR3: CASSSDRGYTDTQYF. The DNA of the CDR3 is TGTGCCAGCAGCTCGGACAGGGGGTACACAGATACGCAGTATTTT.

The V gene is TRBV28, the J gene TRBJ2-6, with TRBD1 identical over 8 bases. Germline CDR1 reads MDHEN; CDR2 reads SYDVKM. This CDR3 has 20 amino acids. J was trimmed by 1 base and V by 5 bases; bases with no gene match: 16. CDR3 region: CASSTLLVGTGTSGANVLTF. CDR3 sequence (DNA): TGTGCCAGCAGTACCCTCCTTGTAGGGACAGGTACTTCTGGGGCCAACGTCCTGACTTTC.